This entry lists 6 T cell receptor beta chains sequenced from one sample in a study of T cell repertoires in cytomegalovirus infection (dated by TCRdb to 2018 to 2020). Sequencing relied on an Illumina HiSeq 1500. In-frame beta chains were kept once TCRdb had trimmed the public reads at Q25 with fastp and called clones with MiXCR. Merged by CDR3 protein, the rows form single entries marked with the most common genes and DNA. Here the sample has 680,000 or so distinct CDR3 sequences; 35% occur a single time. The ten largest clones take up 2.5% to 3.5% of the sample. Sequencing input: PBMCs. These receptors originate from a human donor in good health (CMV status not recorded). Some clones in this sample may be carry-over from other donors' samples.

V usage is TRBV6-2 or TRBV6-3 and J usage is TRBJ2-5, with TRBD2 matching over 7 bases. This CDR3 spans 16 amino acids. J gave up 2 bases and V 2 bases, and 8 bases lay outside the gene matches. CDR1 MNHEY and CDR2 SVGEGT come from the germline V gene. In DNA, the CDR3 is TGTGCCAGCAGTTACCCTCTAGAAGCGGGACAAGAGACCCAGTACTTC. It encodes CASSYPLEAGQETQYF.

The chain couples TRBV29-1 to TRBJ2-1; 9 positions match TRBD2. The germline gives CDR1 SQVTM, CDR2 ANQGSEA. The CDR3 covers 13 residues. Trimming took 4 bases from V and 10 from J; bases not matched to a gene: 8. The CDR3 DNA follows: TGCAGCGTTGGGGAGAGGAGCGGGGGGGAGCAGTTCTTC. Its protein is CSVGERSGGEQFF.

This clonotype was found once. This rearrangement joins TRBV11-2 to TRBJ2-4; TRBD1 is a possible D gene (6 bases). This CDR3 has 18 amino acids. CDR1 and CDR2 from the germline V gene are SGHAT and FQNNGV. Trimming removed 5 bases at V and 1 base at J, with 21 bases between. CDR3: CASSPGFGGVEAKNIQYF. In DNA, the CDR3 is TGTGCCAGCAGCCCGGGGTTTGGGGGCGTAGAGGCCAAAAACATTCAGTACTTC. Looking up the rest from reference TRBV11-2 and TRBJ2-4 gives the full variable domain: EAGVAQSPRYKIIEKRQSVAFWCNPISGHATLYWYQQILGQGPKLLIQFQNNGVVDDSQLPKDRFSAERLKGVDSTLKIQPAKLEDSAVYLCASSPGFGGVEAKNIQYFGAGTRLSVL.

The chain carries TRBV10-3 and TRBJ2-5, with 14 positions matching TRBD2. Germline values: CDR1 ENHRY, CDR2 SYGVKD. The CDR3 is 15 amino acids. Unmatched junction bases numbered 8, after V lost 10 bases and J lost 4 bases. The CDR3 bases are TGTGCCACAAGTGGACTAGCGGGAGGAGCAGAGACCCAGTACTTC. It codes for CATSGLAGGAETQYF.

Points on this clonotype: A read error may account for a junction end that differs from germline. The J gene is TRBJ2-5, the V gene TRBV5-1, with D possibly matching TRBD1 (5 bases). CDR1 is SGHRS and CDR2 is YFSETQ in the germline V gene. This CDR3 spans 14 amino acids. This CDR3 reads CASSLGVGQETQYF. The CDR3 DNA reads TGTGCCAGCAGCTTAGGGGTTGGACAAGAGACCCAGTACTTC.

J is TRBJ2-5 and V is TRBV12-5, with unresolved D. The CDR3 loop spans 16 amino acids. Germline V gives CDR1 LGHNT, CDR2 FRNRAP. Trimming stripped 1 base from V and 1 base from J, with 13 bases between. CDR3 loop: CASGLDSPQVQETQYF. In DNA form, the CDR3 reads TGTGCTAGTGGTTTGGATTCTCCACAAGTCCAAGAGACCCAGTACTTC.